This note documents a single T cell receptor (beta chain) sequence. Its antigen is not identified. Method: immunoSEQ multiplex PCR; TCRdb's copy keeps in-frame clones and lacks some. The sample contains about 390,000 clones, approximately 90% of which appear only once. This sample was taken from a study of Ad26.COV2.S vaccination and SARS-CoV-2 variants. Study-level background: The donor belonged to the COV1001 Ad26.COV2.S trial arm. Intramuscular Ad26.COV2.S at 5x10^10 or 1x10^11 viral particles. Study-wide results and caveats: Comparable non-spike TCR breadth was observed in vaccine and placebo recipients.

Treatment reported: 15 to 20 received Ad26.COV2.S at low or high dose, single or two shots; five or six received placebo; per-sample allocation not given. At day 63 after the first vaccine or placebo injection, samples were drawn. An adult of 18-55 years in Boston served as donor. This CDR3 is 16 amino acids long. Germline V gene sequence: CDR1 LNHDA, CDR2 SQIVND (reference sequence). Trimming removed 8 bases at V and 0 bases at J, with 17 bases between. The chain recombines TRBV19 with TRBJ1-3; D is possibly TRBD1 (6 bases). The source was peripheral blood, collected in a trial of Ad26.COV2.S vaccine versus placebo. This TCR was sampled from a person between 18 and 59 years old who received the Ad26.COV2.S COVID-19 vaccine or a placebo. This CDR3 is CASAPGGGLSGNTIYF. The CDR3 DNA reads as TGTGCCAGTGCCCCGGGGGGGGGCCTCTCTGGAAACACCATATATTTT.